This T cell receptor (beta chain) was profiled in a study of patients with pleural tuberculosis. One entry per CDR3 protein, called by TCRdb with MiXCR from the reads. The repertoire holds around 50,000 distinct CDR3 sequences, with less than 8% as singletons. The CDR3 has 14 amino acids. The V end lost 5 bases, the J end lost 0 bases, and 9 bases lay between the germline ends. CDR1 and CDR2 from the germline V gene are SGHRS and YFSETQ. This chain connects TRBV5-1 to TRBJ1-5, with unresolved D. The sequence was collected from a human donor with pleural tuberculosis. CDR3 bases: TGCGCCAGCAGATCGGACGGTAGCAATCAGCCCCAGCATTTT. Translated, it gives CASRSDGSNQPQHF. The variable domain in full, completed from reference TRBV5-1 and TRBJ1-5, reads KAGVTQTPRYLIKTRGQQVTLSCSPISGHRSVSWYQQTPGQGLQFLFEYFSETQRNKGNFPGRFSGRQFSNSRSEMNVSTLELGDSALYLCASRSDGSNQPQHFGDGTRLSIL.